This TCR beta chain comes out of a study of blood T cell repertoires in COVID-19. Study context: Acute-phase and convalescent COVID-19 samples originated in the United States, Italy and Spain.

Per the germline V gene, CDR1 is LNHDA and CDR2 is SQIVND (reference sequence). V gave up 5 bases and J gave up 7 bases, with 18 bases separating them. This CDR3 has 15 residues. Some clones are missing from TCRdb's copy, which holds only in-frame ones; the method was immunoSEQ multiplex PCR. This sample has roughly 100,000 clones, with about 76% found just once. J is TRBJ2-1 and V is TRBV19, with D possibly matching TRBD2 (6 bases). This receptor was identified in a woman older than 75 with acute or convalescent COVID-19. Sequenced input: peripheral blood. This CDR3 reads CASSARGIPHNEQFF. CDR3 DNA sequence: TGTGCCAGTAGTGCCCGGGGGATCCCCCATAATGAGCAGTTCTTC.